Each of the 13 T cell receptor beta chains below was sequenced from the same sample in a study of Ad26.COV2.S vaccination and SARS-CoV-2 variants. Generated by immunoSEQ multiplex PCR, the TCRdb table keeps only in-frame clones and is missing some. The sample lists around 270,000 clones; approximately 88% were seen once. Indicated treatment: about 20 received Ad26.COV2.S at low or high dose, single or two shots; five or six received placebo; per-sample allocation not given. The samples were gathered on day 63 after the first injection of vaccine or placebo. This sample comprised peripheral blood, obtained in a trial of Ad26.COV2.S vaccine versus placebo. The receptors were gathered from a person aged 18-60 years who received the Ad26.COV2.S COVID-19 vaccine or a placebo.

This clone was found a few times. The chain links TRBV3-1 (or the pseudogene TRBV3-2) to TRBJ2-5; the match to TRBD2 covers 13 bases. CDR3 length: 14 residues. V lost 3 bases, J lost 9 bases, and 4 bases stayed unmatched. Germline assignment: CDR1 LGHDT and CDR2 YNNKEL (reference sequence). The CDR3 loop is CASSQGTSGTPQYF. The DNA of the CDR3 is TGTGCCAGCAGCCAGGGGACTAGCGGGACGCCCCAGTACTTC.

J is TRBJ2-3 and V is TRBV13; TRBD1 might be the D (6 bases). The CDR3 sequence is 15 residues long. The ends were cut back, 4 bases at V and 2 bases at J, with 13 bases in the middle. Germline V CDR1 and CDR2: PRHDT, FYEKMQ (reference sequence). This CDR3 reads CASSSRTVLTDTQYF. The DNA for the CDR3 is TGTGCCAGCAGCTCCCGGACAGTACTCACAGATACGCAGTATTTT.

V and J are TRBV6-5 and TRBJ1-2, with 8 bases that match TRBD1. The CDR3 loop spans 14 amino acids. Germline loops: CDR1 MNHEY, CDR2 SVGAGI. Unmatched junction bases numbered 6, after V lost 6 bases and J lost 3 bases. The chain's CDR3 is CASSYGTGDYGYTF. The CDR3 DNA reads TGTGCCAGCAGCTATGGGACAGGCGACTATGGCTACACCTTC.

The CDR3 nucleotides are TGTGCCAGCAGTTACTCGGAGGGATCCTACGAGCAGTACGTC. Translating it yields CASSYSEGSYEQYV. This sequence joins TRBV6-2 or TRBV6-3 and TRBJ2-7; tentatively, D is TRBD2 (6 bases). Trimming stripped 0 bases from V and 1 base from J, with 7 bases between. There are 14 residues in the CDR3. Germline assignment: CDR1 MNHEY and CDR2 SVGEGT.

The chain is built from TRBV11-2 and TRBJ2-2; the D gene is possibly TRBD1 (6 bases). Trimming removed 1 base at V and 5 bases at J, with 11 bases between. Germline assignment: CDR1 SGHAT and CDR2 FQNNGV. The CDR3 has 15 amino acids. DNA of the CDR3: TGTGCCAGCAGCTTAGGTACAGGGCGGACCGGGGAGCTGTTTTTT. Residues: CASSLGTGRTGELFF.

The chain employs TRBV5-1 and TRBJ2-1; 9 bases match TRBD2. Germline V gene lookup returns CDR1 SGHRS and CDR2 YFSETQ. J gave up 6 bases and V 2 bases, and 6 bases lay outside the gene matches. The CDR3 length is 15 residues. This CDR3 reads CASSFFSGGLNEQFF. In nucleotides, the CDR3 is TGCGCCAGCAGCTTTTTTAGCGGGGGACTCAATGAGCAGTTCTTC.

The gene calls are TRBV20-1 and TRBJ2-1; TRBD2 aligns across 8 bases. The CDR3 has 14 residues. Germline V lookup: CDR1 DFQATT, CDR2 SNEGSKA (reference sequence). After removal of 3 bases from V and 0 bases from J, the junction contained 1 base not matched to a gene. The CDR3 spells CSASSGNSYNEQFF. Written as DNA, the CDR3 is TGCAGTGCTAGTAGCGGGAACTCCTACAATGAGCAGTTCTTC.

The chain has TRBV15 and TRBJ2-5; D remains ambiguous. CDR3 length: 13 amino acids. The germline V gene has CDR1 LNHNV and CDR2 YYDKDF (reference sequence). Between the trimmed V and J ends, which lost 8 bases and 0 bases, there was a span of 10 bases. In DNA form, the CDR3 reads TGTGCCACCTCTCCCCGGTACCAAGAGACCCAGTACTTC. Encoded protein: CATSPRYQETQYF.

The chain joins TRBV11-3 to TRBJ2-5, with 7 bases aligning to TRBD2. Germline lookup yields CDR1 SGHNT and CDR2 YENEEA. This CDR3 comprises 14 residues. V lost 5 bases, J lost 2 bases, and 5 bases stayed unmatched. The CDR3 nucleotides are TGTGCCAGCAGCCGGTCGGGAGGACAAGAGACCCAGTACTTC. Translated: CASSRSGGQETQYF.

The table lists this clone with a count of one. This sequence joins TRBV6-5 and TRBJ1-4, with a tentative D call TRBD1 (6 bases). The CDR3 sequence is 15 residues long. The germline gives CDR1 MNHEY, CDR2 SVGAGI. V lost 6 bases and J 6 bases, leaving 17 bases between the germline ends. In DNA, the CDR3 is TGTGCCAGCAGATCTATCCGGACAGCGGATGAAAAACTGTTTTTT. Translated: CASRSIRTADEKLFF.

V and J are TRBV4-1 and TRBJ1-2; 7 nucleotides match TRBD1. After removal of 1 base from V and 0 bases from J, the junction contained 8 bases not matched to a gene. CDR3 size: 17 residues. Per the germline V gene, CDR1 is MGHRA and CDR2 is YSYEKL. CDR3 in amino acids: CASSQAYGTDTNYGYTF. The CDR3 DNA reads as TGCGCCAGCAGCCAAGCTTACGGGACAGATACTAACTATGGCTACACCTTC.

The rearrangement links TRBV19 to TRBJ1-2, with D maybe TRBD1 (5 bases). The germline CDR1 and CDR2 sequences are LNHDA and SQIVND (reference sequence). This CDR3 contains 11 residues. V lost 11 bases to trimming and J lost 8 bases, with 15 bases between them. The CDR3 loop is CAGRRAGGYTF. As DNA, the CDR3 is TGTGCCGGTCGCAGGGCGGGAGGCTACACCTTC.

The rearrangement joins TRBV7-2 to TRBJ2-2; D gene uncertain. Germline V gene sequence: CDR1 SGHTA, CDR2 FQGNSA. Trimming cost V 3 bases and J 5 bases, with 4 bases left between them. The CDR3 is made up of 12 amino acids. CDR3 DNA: TGTGCCAGCAGCTTTGGGACCGGGGAGCTGTTTTTT. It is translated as CASSFGTGELFF.